One sample yielded the 4 T cell receptor beta chains listed below, sequenced in a study of T cell responses to AZD1222 COVID-19 vaccine. Sequenced by immunoSEQ multiplex PCR; TCRdb stores in-frame clones only, minus some. Of under 75,000 clones detected, more than 85% appear once; the ten largest clones hold 17%. The sequencing here drew on peripheral blood, taken on day 0 of AZD1222 vaccination. These receptors all come from an adult in good health.

V and J are TRBV5-8 and TRBJ2-3; D might be TRBD2 (6 bases). V was trimmed by 2 bases and J by 2 bases, leaving 21 bases between them. CDR1 is SGHTS, CDR2 YDEGEE, per germline. The CDR3 contains 18 residues. CDR3 nucleotide sequence: TGTGCCAGCAGCTTCGGGACTCGTTGGACGTCCCCCACAGATACGCAGTATTTT. It yields the protein CASSFGTRWTSPTDTQYF.

This chain connects TRBV19 to TRBJ2-3; TRBD1 might be the D (5 bases). Trimming removed 5 bases from V and 5 bases from J, with 17 bases in between. CDR1 and CDR2 (germline): LNHDA, SQIVND (reference sequence). The CDR3 is 15 residues long. This CDR3 reads CASSPTGFPRDTQYF. The CDR3 region has the DNA TGTGCCAGTAGTCCTACAGGTTTCCCGAGAGATACGCAGTATTTT.

This clone came up once. The junction departs from germline at one end; a sequencing error may be responsible. V is TRBV7-9 and J is TRBJ2-6; D uncertain. CDR1 is SEHNR and CDR2 is FQNEAQ in the germline V gene (reference sequence). The CDR3 spans 18 residues. In nucleotides, the CDR3 is TGTGCCAGCAGCCCCATTCAATACATGACAAAGTCGGGCCAACGTCCTGACTTT. It specifies CASSPIQYMTKSGQRPDF.

This clone has more than one count but fewer than ten. The chain couples TRBV15 to TRBJ1-4; no definite D call. The V end lost 0 bases, the J end lost 4 bases, and 9 bases lay between the germline ends. CDR3 length equals 15 residues. Per germline, CDR1 LNHNV and CDR2 YYDKDF (reference sequence). The CDR3 sequence is CATSRDKGFNEKLFF. CDR3 nucleotide sequence: TGTGCCACCAGCAGAGATAAGGGATTTAATGAAAAACTGTTTTTT.